Following are 7 T cell receptor beta chains from one sample sequenced in a study of blood T cell repertoires in COVID-19. The protocol was immunoSEQ multiplex PCR, while the TCRdb copy is restricted to in-frame clones and leaves out a portion. The data show about 230,000 clones, approximately 82% seen once. What was sequenced was peripheral blood. These receptors were collected from a woman aged 40 to 50 who had recovered from COVID-19.

V usage is TRBV4-3 and J usage is TRBJ2-2; 11 bases are a match to TRBD2. Germline V gene data show CDR1 as LGHNA and CDR2 as YSLEER. This CDR3 spans 19 amino acids. The junction had 12 bases not matched to a gene; V was cut back by 2 bases and J by 4 bases. This chain's CDR3 is CASSQRLAGGAASTGELFF. DNA for the CDR3: TGCGCCAGCAGCCAAAGGCTAGCGGGGGGCGCAGCCAGCACCGGGGAGCTGTTTTTT.

The chain employs TRBV19 and TRBJ2-2; TRBD1 matches 7 bases. The V gene's germline CDR1 is LNHDA and CDR2 SQIVND (reference sequence). The ends lost 8 bases at V and 1 base at J; junction bases unmatched: 7. This CDR3 is built from 15 residues. The CDR3 DNA follows: TGTGCCAGTTCGTCGGACAGGCTGAACACCGGGGAGCTGTTTTTT. Its protein is CASSSDRLNTGELFF.

This sequence joins TRBV19 and TRBJ2-7, with a possible D match to TRBD2 (7 bases). Germline assignment: CDR1 LNHDA and CDR2 SQIVND (reference sequence). Trimming removed 6 bases from V and 7 bases from J, with 19 bases in between. There are 14 residues in the CDR3. Here the CDR3 DNA reads TGTGCCAGTAGAGAGGCGGGGGCGGCCGTAGAGCAGTACTTC. This gives the protein CASREAGAAVEQYF. Supplemented by reference TRBV19 and TRBJ2-7, the full variable domain reads DGGITQSPKYLFRKEGQNVTLSCEQNLNHDAMYWYRQDPGQGLRLIYYSQIVNDFQKGDIAEGYSVSREKKESFPLTVTSAQKNPTAFYLCASREAGAAVEQYFGPGTRLTVT.

V gene TRBV19 combines with J gene TRBJ1-4; TRBD1 matches 8 bases. The CDR3 consists of 15 residues. Germline V CDR1 and CDR2: LNHDA, SQIVND (reference sequence). J was trimmed by 8 bases and V by 4 bases; bases with no gene match: 9. CDR3 bases: TGTGCCAGTAGTACCCGGACGGGGACAGGCGAAAAACTGTTTTTT. This translates into CASSTRTGTGEKLFF. Full variable domain (rest looked up from reference TRBV19 and TRBJ1-4): DGGITQSPKYLFRKEGQNVTLSCEQNLNHDAMYWYRQDPGQGLRLIYYSQIVNDFQKGDIAEGYSVSREKKESFPLTVTSAQKNPTAFYLCASSTRTGTGEKLFFGSGTQLSVL.

The rearrangement links TRBV2 to TRBJ2-3, with TRBD2 identical over 14 bases. The CDR3 length is 15 residues. The V segment lost 3 bases and the J segment 8 bases; nucleotides outside the gene matches: 4. The V gene's germline CDR1 is SNHLY and CDR2 FYNNEI. The CDR3 sequence: CASSEGTSGGGTQYF. The CDR3 DNA is TGTGCCAGCAGTGAGGGGACTAGCGGGGGAGGTACGCAGTATTTT. Full variable domain (remainder filled in from reference TRBV2 and TRBJ2-3): EPEVTQTPSHQVTQMGQEVILRCVPISNHLYFYWYRQILGQKVEFLVSFYNNEISEKSEIFDDQFSVERPDGSNFTLKIRSTKLEDSAMYFCASSEGTSGGGTQYFGPGTRLTVL.

The V and J genes are TRBV10-3 and TRBJ1-2, with unresolved D. V dropped 0 bases and J dropped 4 bases, with 15 bases sitting between them. Germline CDR1 reads ENHRY; CDR2 reads SYGVKD. The CDR3 is 16 amino acids. The CDR3 nucleotides read TGTGCCATCAGTGAGTCAGGAAGCGGCGTGGCCTATGGCTACACCTTC. Its translation: CAISESGSGVAYGYTF.

This clone has only a few counts. The gene calls are TRBV4-3 and TRBJ2-6; TRBD1 agrees at 9 bases. The CDR3 has 19 amino acids. Trimming removed 0 bases from V and 1 base from J; junction bases left unmatched: 7. Germline CDR1 reads LGHNA; CDR2 reads YSLEER. CDR3 sequence: CASSQDLGQGWSGANVLTF. CDR3 coding DNA: TGCGCCAGCAGCCAAGATTTGGGACAGGGTTGGTCTGGGGCCAACGTCCTGACTTTC.